The next 15 T cell receptor beta chains were all read from a single sample in a study. TCRdb called the 5' RACE reads again in MiXCR, with one record for every CDR3 protein. Of around 50,000 distinct CDR3 sequences in the sample, more than 15% are singletons; the top ten hold under 3%. The specimen sequenced was naive CD4+ T cells sorted from blood. The subset was: naive CD4+ T cells, CD4+CD45RA+CD25-. The receptor source for this set is a female donor with breast cancer.

This clonotype came up a few times. The DNA of the CDR3 is TGTGCCAGCAGAAAAGCCGATACGCAGTATTTT. This encodes CASRKADTQYF. The V call is TRBV6-2 or TRBV6-3, the J call TRBJ2-3; D ambiguous. V lost 6 bases, J lost 6 bases, and 7 bases lay in between. Germline V gene lookup returns CDR1 MNHEY and CDR2 SVGEGT. The CDR3 covers 11 residues.

The V call is TRBV7-2, the J call TRBJ2-5; 9 positions agree with TRBD1. V was pared by 5 bases and J by 5 bases, with 6 bases of the junction left unmatched. The CDR3 loop spans 14 amino acids. The germline V gene has CDR1 SGHTA and CDR2 FQGNSA. CDR3 amino acids: CASSIGQGRETQYF. CDR3 nucleotides: TGTGCCAGCAGCATCGGACAGGGGAGGGAGACCCAGTACTTC. Full variable domain (outside the CDR3, taken from reference TRBV7-2 and TRBJ2-5): GAGVSQSPSNKVTEKGKDVELRCDPISGHTALYWYRQSLGQGLEFLIYFQGNSAPDKSGLPSDRFSAERTGGSVSTLTIQRTQQEDSAVYLCASSIGQGRETQYFGPGTRLLVL.

This clonotype was observed at least ten times. The chain has TRBV20-1 and TRBJ2-1; D is possibly TRBD1 or TRBD2 (6 bases each). Trimming took 1 base from V and 8 from J, leaving 15 bases between them. This CDR3 is built from 14 residues. Per the germline V gene, CDR1 is DFQATT and CDR2 is SNEGSKA (reference sequence). The CDR3 protein is CSARVVGGWDEQFF. In nucleotides, the CDR3 is TGCAGTGCTAGAGTGGTCGGGGGCTGGGATGAGCAGTTCTTC.

This clonotype was found a few times. The rearrangement links TRBV7-8 to TRBJ2-2; D unresolved. This CDR3 contains 15 residues. Trimming took 5 bases from V and 1 from J, leaving 11 bases between them. Germline CDR1 reads SGHVS; CDR2 reads FQNEAQ. The CDR3 coding sequence is TGTGCCAGCAGCCGAGCTGGGATGAACACCGGGGAGCTGTTTTTT. It encodes CASSRAGMNTGELFF. Using reference TRBV7-8 and TRBJ2-2 for the parts outside the CDR3, the full variable domain is GAGVSQSPRYKVAKRGQDVALRCDPISGHVSLFWYQQALGQGPEFLTYFQNEAQLDKSGLPSDRFFAERPEGSVSTLKIQRTQQEDSAVYLCASSRAGMNTGELFFGEGSRLTVL.

This chain uses TRBV2 with TRBJ1-6; tentative D call: TRBD1 (5 bases). V was pared by 7 bases and J by 7 bases, with 14 bases between. The CDR3 sequence is 14 residues long. Germline V gives CDR1 SNHLY, CDR2 FYNNEI. The CDR3 is CASKDDSPNSPLHF. CDR3 nucleotide sequence: TGTGCCAGCAAGGACGACAGTCCAAATTCACCCCTCCACTTT.

The chain joins TRBV20-1 to TRBJ2-5, with D perhaps TRBD1 (6 bases). Germline V lookup: CDR1 DFQATT, CDR2 SNEGSKA (reference sequence). The germline V and J ends were trimmed by 5 bases and 4 bases, with 8 bases remaining between them. The CDR3 spans 11 residues. The CDR3 protein is CSAQGRETQYF. CDR3 nucleotides: TGCAGTGCTCAGGGGAGAGAGACCCAGTACTTC.

This clonotype appeared many times. The chain joins TRBV29-1 to TRBJ2-3; D perhaps matches TRBD2 (6 bases). Germline V gene sequence: CDR1 SQVTM, CDR2 ANQGSEA. The CDR3 length is 12 residues. V gave up 4 bases and J gave up 3 bases, with 8 bases separating them. The CDR3 region is CSVGRETDTQYF. The CDR3 region has the DNA TGCAGCGTTGGGAGGGAAACAGATACGCAGTATTTT.

This clonotype was counted at least ten times. The V and J genes are TRBV5-1 and TRBJ2-7, with TRBD2 matching 7 bases. Germline V gene lookup returns CDR1 SGHRS and CDR2 YFSETQ. This CDR3 region has 12 residues. V was pared by 6 bases and J by 4 bases, with 4 bases of the junction left unmatched. CDR3 DNA sequence: TGCGCCAGCATGGGAGGGGAATACGAGCAGTACTTC. Amino acids: CASMGGEYEQYF.

The chain combines TRBV18 with TRBJ2-7, with D possibly being TRBD2 (6 bases). The germline gives CDR1 KGHSH, CDR2 LQKENI. The germline V and J ends were trimmed by 6 bases and 5 bases, with 20 bases remaining between them. This CDR3 comprises 15 residues. CDR3 coding DNA: TGTGCCAGCTCGCCCCCCCAAGGACTAACCGACGAGCAGTACTTC. This sequence encodes CASSPPQGLTDEQYF.

This clonotype was found a few times. V is TRBV20-1 and J is TRBJ2-5; 8 positions agree with TRBD2. Germline CDR1 reads DFQATT; CDR2 reads SNEGSKA (reference sequence). The CDR3 sequence is 14 residues long. Trimming at V came to 5 bases and at J to 2 bases, leaving 7 bases not matched to a gene. CDR3 residues: CSAASGRWQETQYF. DNA for the CDR3: TGCAGTGCTGCCAGCGGGAGATGGCAAGAGACCCAGTACTTC.

The chain links TRBV4-1 to TRBJ2-4; 11 nucleotides agree with TRBD2. Trimming cost V 0 bases and J 8 bases; bases outside gene matches: 6. The CDR3 runs to 16 residues. Germline-derived CDR1 and CDR2 are MGHRA and YSYEKL. The CDR3 here is CASSQEKLAGADIQYF. The CDR3 DNA sequence: TGCGCCAGCAGCCAAGAGAAACTAGCGGGAGCGGACATTCAGTACTTC.

This clonotype was seen only a few times. The chain is built from TRBV5-1 and TRBJ1-1; TRBD1 is a possible D gene (5 bases). Germline V gene sequence: CDR1 SGHRS, CDR2 YFSETQ. This CDR3 contains 14 residues. V lost 6 bases, J lost 2 bases, and 14 bases lay in between. The CDR3 loop is CASKWTRDNTEAFF. In nucleotides, the CDR3 is TGCGCCAGCAAGTGGACAAGGGATAACACTGAAGCTTTCTTT.

This clonotype was found many times. J is TRBJ2-7 and V is TRBV20-1; 10 bases agree with TRBD1. The V and J ends lost 3 bases and 5 bases, in that order; junction bases with no gene match: 7. The CDR3 runs 14 residues. Germline assignment: CDR1 DFQATT and CDR2 SNEGSKA (reference sequence). The CDR3: CSASPGQGTNEQYF. CDR3 DNA sequence: TGCAGTGCTAGCCCGGGACAGGGGACTAACGAGCAGTACTTC.

This rearrangement joins TRBV5-1 to TRBJ2-2, with 9 bases lining up with TRBD1. Losses at the gene ends were 6 bases for V and 5 bases for J; bases not matched to a gene: 8. Germline V lookup: CDR1 SGHRS, CDR2 YFSETQ. This CDR3 region has 15 residues. DNA of the CDR3: TGCGCCAGCAACTCAGGACAGGGGAGGACCGGGGAGCTGTTTTTT. Residues: CASNSGQGRTGELFF.

The sample holds a few counts of this clonotype. The gene calls are TRBV7-2 and TRBJ1-6; 8 bases align to TRBD1. The J segment lost 8 bases and the V segment lost 5 bases, leaving 2 bases of the junction unmatched. The CDR3 spans 13 residues. Per germline, CDR1 SGHTA and CDR2 FQGNSA. The CDR3 is CASSAQGDSPLHF. In nucleotides, the CDR3 is TGTGCCAGCAGCGCACAGGGGGATTCACCCCTCCACTTT.